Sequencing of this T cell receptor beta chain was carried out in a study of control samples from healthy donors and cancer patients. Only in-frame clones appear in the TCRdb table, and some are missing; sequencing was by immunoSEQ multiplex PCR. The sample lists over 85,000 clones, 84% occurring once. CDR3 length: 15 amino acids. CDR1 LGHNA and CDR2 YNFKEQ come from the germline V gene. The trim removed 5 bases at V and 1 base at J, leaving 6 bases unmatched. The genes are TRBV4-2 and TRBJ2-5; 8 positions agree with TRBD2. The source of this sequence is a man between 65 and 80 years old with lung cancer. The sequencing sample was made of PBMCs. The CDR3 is CASSISGTTQETQYF. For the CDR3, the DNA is TGTGCCAGCAGCATTAGCGGGACTACCCAAGAGACCCAGTACTTC.